This TCR beta chain was sequenced in a study of blood T cell repertoires in COVID-19. V was cut by 6 bases and J by 4 bases, with 22 bases left in between. Germline CDR1 is GTSNPN and CDR2 is SVGIG (reference sequence). CDR3 size: 16 residues. Original handling: From reference gene primer amplification, estimates of nucleated cell counts were derived. The method was immunoSEQ multiplex PCR; TCRdb's version includes in-frame clones alone and lacks a portion of them. V and J calls and clone size are those listed in that table; D and trimming were worked out from the DNA. The table records 120,000 or so clones, more than 75% of them present only once.

The material sequenced was peripheral blood. The clonotype was recovered from a woman aged 65 to 85 with acute or convalescent COVID-19. V and J are TRBV30 and TRBJ1-3; weak D call: TRBD1 (6 bases). The CDR3 DNA follows: TGTGCCTGTACTCCCGGGACACTCCCTGCCGGAAACACCATATATTTT. This encodes CACTPGTLPAGNTIYF. The full variable domain, completed using reference TRBV30 and TRBJ1-3, is SQTIHQWPATLVQPVGSPLSLECTVEGTSNPNLYWYRQAAGRGLQLLFYSVGIGQISSEVPQNLSASRPQDRQFILSSKKLLLSDSGFYLCACTPGTLPAGNTIYFGEGSWLTVV.